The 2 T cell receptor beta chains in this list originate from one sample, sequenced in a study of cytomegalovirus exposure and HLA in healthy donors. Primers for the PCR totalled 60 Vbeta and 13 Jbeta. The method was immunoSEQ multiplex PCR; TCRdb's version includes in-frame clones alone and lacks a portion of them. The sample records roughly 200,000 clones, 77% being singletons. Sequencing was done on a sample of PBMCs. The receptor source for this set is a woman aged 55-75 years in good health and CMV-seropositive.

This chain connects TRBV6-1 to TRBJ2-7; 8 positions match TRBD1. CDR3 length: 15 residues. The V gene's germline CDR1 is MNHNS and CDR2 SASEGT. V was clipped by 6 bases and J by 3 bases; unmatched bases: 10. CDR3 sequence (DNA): TGTGCCAGCAGGTTTACCGGGACAGGTAACTACGAGCAGTACTTC. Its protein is CASRFTGTGNYEQYF.

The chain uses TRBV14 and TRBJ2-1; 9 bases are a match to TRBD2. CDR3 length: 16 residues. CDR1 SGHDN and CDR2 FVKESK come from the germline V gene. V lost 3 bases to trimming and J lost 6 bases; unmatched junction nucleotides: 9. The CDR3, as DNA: TGTGCCAGCAGCCAGGTTCCGGGACTAGCTTTCAATGAGCAGTTCTTC. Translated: CASSQVPGLAFNEQFF.